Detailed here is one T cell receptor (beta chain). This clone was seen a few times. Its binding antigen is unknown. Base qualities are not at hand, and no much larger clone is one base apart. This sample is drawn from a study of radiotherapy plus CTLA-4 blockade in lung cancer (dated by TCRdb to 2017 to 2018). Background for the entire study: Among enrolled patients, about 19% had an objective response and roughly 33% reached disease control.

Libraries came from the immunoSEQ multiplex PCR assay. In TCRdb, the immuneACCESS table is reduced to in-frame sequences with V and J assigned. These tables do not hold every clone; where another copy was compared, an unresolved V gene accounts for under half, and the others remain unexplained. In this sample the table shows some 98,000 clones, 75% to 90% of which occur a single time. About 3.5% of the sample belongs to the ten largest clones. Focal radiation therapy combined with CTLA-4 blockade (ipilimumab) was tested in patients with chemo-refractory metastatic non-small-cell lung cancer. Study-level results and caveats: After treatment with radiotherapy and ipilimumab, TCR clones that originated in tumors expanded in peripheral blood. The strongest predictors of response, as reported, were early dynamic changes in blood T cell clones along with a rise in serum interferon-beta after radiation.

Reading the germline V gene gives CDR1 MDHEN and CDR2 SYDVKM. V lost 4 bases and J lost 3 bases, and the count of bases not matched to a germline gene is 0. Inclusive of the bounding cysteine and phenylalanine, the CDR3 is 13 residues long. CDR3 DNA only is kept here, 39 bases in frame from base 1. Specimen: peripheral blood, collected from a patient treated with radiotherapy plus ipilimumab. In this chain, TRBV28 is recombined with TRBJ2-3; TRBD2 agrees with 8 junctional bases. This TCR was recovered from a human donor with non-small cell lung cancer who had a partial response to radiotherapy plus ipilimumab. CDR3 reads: CASSSSGTDTQYF. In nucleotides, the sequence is TGTGCCAGCAGTTCTAGCGGGACAGATACGCAGTATTTT.